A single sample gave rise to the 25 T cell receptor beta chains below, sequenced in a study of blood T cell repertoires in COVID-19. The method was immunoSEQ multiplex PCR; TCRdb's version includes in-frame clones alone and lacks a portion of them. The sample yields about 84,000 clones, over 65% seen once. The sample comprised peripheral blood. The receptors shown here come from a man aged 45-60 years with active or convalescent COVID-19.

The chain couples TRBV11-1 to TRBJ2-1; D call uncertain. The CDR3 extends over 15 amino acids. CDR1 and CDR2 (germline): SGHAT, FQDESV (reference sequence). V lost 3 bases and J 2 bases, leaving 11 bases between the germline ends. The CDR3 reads CASSFQALPYNEQFF. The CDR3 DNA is TGTGCCAGCAGCTTTCAGGCGCTGCCCTACAATGAGCAGTTCTTC.

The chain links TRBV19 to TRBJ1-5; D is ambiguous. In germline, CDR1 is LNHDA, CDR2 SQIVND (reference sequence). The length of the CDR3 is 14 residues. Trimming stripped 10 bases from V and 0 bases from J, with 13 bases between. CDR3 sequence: CATSEGYSNQPQHF. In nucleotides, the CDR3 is TGTGCCACCTCCGAGGGTTATAGCAATCAGCCCCAGCATTTT.

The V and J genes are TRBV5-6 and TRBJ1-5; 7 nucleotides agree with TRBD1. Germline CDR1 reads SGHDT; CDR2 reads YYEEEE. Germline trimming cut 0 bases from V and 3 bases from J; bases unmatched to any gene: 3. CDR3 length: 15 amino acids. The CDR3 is CASSLAGQFNQPQHF. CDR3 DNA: TGTGCCAGCAGCTTGGCGGGACAGTTCAATCAGCCCCAGCATTTT.

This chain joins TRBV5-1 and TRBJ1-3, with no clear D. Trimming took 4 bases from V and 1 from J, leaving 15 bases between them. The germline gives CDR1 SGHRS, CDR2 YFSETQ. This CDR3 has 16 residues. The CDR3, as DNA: TGCGCCAGCAGCCCCCACCTTCCAGGTTCTGGAAACACCATATATTTT. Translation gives CASSPHLPGSGNTIYF.

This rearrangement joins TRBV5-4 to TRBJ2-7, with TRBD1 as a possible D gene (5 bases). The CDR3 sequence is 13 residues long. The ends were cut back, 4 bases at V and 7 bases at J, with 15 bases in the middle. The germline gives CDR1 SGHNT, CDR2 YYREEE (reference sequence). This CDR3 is CASSHRSVREQYF. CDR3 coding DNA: TGTGCCAGCAGCCACAGGTCCGTTCGAGAGCAGTACTTC.

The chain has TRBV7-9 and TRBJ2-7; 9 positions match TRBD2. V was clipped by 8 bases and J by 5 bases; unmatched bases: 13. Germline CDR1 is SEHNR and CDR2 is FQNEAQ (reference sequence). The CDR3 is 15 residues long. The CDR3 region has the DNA TGTGCCAGCGGCAGGGGACTAGCTGTTGGAAACGAGCAGTACTTC. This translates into CASGRGLAVGNEQYF.

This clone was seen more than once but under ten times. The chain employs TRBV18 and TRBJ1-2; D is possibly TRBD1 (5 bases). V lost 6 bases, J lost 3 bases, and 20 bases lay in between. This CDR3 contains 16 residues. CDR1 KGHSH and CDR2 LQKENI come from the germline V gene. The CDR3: CASSPSGGGFDYGYTF. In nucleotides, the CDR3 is TGTGCCAGCTCCCCCTCGGGGGGGGGATTCGACTATGGCTACACCTTC. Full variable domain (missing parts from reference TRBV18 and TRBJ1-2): NAGVMQNPRHLVRRRGQEARLRCSPMKGHSHVYWYRQLPEEGLKFMVYLQKENIIDESGMPKERFSAEFPKEGPSILRIQQVVRGDSAAYFCASSPSGGGFDYGYTFGSGTRLTVV.

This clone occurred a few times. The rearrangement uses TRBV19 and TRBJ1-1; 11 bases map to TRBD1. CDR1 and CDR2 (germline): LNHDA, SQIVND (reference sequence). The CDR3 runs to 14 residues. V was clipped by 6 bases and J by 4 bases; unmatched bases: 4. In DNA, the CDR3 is TGTGCCAGTAGGGACAGGGGGCGAATCACTGAAGCTTTCTTT. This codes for CASRDRGRITEAFF.

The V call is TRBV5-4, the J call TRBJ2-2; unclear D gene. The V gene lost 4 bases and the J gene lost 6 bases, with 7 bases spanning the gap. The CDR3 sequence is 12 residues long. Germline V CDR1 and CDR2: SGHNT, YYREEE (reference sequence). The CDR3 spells CASSHGAGELFF. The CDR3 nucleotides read TGTGCCAGCAGCCACGGTGCCGGGGAGCTGTTTTTT.

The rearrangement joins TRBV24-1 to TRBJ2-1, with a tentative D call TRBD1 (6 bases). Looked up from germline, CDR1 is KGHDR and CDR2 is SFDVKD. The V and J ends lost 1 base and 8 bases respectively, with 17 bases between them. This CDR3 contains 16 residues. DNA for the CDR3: TGTGCCACCAGTGATTTAGGGGGATTAGGGCGCGATGAGCAGTTCTTC. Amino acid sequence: CATSDLGGLGRDEQFF.

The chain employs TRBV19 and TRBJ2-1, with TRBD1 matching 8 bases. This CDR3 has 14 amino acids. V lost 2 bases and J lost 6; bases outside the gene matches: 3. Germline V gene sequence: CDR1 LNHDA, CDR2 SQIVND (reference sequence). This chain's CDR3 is CASSITGGSNEQFF. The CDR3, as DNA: TGTGCCAGTAGTATAACAGGGGGTAGCAATGAGCAGTTCTTC.

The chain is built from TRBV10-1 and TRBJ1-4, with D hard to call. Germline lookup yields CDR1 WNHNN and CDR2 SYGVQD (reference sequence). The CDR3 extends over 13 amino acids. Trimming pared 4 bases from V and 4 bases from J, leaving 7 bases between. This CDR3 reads CASSAGYNEKLFF. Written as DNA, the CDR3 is TGCGCCAGCAGTGCGGGTTATAATGAAAAACTGTTTTTT.

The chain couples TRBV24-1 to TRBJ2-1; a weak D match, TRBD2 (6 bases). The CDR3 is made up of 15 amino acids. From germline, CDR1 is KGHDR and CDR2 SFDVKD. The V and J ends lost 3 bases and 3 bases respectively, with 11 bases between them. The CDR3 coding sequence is TGTGCCACCAGTGATGGAGCGGACTACTACAATGAGCAGTTCTTC. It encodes CATSDGADYYNEQFF.

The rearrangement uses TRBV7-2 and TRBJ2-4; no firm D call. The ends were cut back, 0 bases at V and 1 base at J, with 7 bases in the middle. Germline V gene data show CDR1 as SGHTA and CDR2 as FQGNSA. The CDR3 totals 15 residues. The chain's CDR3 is CASSLAQLAKNIQYF. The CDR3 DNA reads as TGTGCCAGCAGCTTAGCACAGCTCGCCAAAAACATTCAGTACTTC.

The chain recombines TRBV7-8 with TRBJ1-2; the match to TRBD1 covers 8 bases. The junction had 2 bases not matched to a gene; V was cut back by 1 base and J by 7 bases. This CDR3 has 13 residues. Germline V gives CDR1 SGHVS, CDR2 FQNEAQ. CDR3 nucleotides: TGTGCCAGCAGCTTAGGTGACAGGGGTGGCTACACCTTC. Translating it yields CASSLGDRGGYTF. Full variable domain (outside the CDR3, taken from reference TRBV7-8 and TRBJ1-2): GAGVSQSPRYKVAKRGQDVALRCDPISGHVSLFWYQQALGQGPEFLTYFQNEAQLDKSGLPSDRFFAERPEGSVSTLKIQRTQQEDSAVYLCASSLGDRGGYTFGSGTRLTVV.

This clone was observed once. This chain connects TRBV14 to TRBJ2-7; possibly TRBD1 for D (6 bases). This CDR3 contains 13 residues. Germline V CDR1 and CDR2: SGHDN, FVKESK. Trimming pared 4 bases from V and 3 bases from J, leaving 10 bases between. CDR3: CASSRLDSYEQYF. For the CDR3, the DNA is TGTGCCAGCAGCCGTCTGGACAGCTACGAGCAGTACTTC. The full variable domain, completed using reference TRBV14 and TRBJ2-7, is EAGVTQFPSHSVIEKGQTVTLRCDPISGHDNLYWYRRVMGKEIKFLLHFVKESKQDESGMPNNRFLAERTGGTYSTLKVQPAELEDSGVYFCASSRLDSYEQYFGPGTRLTVT.

CDR3 protein: CASSLGWENSPLHF. The CDR3 DNA reads TGCGCCAGCAGCTTAGGTTGGGAGAATTCACCCCTCCACTTT. The rearrangement uses TRBV5-1 and TRBJ1-6; no definite D call. This CDR3 region has 14 residues. V lost 2 bases, J lost 7 bases, and 10 bases lay in between. Germline V gene data show CDR1 as SGHRS and CDR2 as YFSETQ. Combining the CDR3 with reference TRBV5-1 and TRBJ1-6 gives the whole variable domain KAGVTQTPRYLIKTRGQQVTLSCSPISGHRSVSWYQQTPGQGLQFLFEYFSETQRNKGNFPGRFSGRQFSNSRSEMNVSTLELGDSALYLCASSLGWENSPLHFGNGTRLTVT.

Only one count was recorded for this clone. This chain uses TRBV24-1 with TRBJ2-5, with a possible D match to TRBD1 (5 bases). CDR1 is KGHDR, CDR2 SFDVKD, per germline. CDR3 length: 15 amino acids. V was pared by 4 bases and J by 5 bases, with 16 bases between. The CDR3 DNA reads TGTGCCACCAGTGAACCCGACAGTGGGGCGGAGACCCAGTACTTC. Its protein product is CATSEPDSGAETQYF.

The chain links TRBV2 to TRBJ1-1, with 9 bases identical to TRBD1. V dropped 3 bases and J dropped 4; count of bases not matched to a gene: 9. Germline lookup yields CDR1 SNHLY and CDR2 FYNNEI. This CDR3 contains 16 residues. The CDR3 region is CASSEITGQGFTEAFF. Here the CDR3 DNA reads TGTGCCAGCAGTGAGATTACGGGACAGGGATTCACTGAAGCTTTCTTT.

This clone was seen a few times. CDR3 protein: CASSVTYGRETQYF. DNA for the CDR3: TGTGCCAGCAGCGTGACTTACGGAAGAGAGACCCAGTACTTC. The rearrangement links TRBV9 to TRBJ2-5; D is unclear. Between the trimmed V and J ends, which lost 2 bases and 4 bases, there was a span of 12 bases. Per the germline V gene, CDR1 is SGDLS and CDR2 is YYNGEE. CDR3 length: 14 amino acids.

CDR3: CASSLTDSSNTEAFF. For the CDR3, the DNA is TGCGCCAGCAGCTTAACTGACAGCTCAAACACTGAAGCTTTCTTT. The chain is built from TRBV5-1 and TRBJ1-1, with D possibly being TRBD1 (5 bases). CDR3 length: 15 residues. Between the trimmed V and J ends, which lost 2 bases and 2 bases, there was a span of 13 bases. Germline-derived CDR1 and CDR2 are SGHRS and YFSETQ.

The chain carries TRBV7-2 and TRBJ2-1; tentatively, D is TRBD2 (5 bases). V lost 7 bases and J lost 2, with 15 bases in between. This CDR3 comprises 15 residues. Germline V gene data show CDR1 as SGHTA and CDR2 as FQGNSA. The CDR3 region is CASTQRASPYNEQFF. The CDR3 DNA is TGTGCCAGCACCCAGAGGGCTAGCCCCTACAATGAGCAGTTCTTC.

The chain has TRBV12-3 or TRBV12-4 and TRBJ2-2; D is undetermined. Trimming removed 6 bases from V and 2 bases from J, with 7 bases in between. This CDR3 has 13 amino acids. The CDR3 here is CASSPSNTGELFF. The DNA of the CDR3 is TGTGCCAGCAGCCCTAGTAACACCGGGGAGCTGTTTTTT.

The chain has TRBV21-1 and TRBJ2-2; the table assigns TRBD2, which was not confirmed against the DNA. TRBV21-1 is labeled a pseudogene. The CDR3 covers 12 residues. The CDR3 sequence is CASNGNTGELFF. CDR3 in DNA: TGTGCCAGCAACGGGAACACCGGGGAGCTGTTTTTT.

CDR3 amino acids: CASQGQNTEAFF. The CDR3 nucleotides are TGTGCCAGTCAGGGACAGAACACTGAAGCTTTCTTT. The rearrangement uses TRBV5-6 and TRBJ1-1, with a possible D match to TRBD1 (6 bases). Looked up from germline, CDR1 is SGHDT and CDR2 is YYEEEE. The CDR3 contains 12 residues. Trimming shortened V by 8 bases and J by 1 base, and 9 bases separated the two germline ends.